The rows below give T cell receptor beta chains drawn from one sample of a study of Graves' ophthalmopathy and Graves' hyperthyroidism. TCRdb analysed the multiplex PCR reads with MiXCR anew, one entry per CDR3 protein. The table records around 50,000 distinct CDR3 sequences, about 50% of them present only once. The sequenced sample consisted of peripheral blood. These receptors were obtained from an adult man with Graves' ophthalmopathy. The CDR3 runs from the conserved cysteine through the conserved F or W. A D gene is named only where the DNA matches it firmly. Clone size is stated in some rows and not others, as once, few, many or a class when expanded.

size	D	length	V	J	DNA	CDR3
-	TRBD1	13	TRBV29-1	TRBJ2-2	TGCAGCTTGGGACAGGGGCGAACCGGGGAGCTGTTTTTT	CSLGQGRTGELFF
once	TRBD2	15	TRBV20-1	TRBJ2-7	TGCAGTGCTAGATTCGGACTAGCGGACCCCTACGAGCAGTACTTC	CSARFGLADPYEQYF
many	-	14	TRBV19	TRBJ1-4	TGTGCCAGTAGATCGGGAAGAACTAATGAAAAACTGTTTTTT	CASRSGRTNEKLFF
many	-	12	TRBV29-1	TRBJ1-5	TGCAGCGTCTCCGGTAGCAATCAGCCCCAGCATTTT	CSVSGSNQPQHF
many	-	18	TRBV28	TRBJ2-5	TGTGCCAGCAGTTTATTTAACTTTGGGGATGAGAATTGGGAGACCCAGTACTTC	CASSLFNFGDENWETQYF
few	-	13	TRBV29-1	TRBJ1-1	TGCAGCGTTGAAGTGGGTACAGTAACTGAAGCTTTCTTT	CSVEVGTVTEAFF
-	-	13	TRBV2	TRBJ1-1	TGTGCCAGCAATCTAGATGGGGCCAGGGCCGCTTTCTTT	CASNLDGARAAFF
many	TRBD2	17	TRBV4-1	TRBJ2-3	TGCGCCAGCAGCCAAGAGACTAGCGGGGCTAGCACAGATACGCAGTATTTT	CASSQETSGASTDTQYF
many	-	16	TRBV5-1	TRBJ2-1	TGCGCCAGCAGTTTCGACACCCAAGGCTCCTACAATGAGCAGTTCTTC	CASSFDTQGSYNEQFF
-	-	13	TRBV9	TRBJ2-3	TGTGCCAGCAGCGTGGAGGGTGCAGATACGCAGTATTTT	CASSVEGADTQYF
-	-	17	TRBV12-3/TRBV12-4	TRBJ1-4	TGTGCCAGCAGTTCTAGACTAGCGGGAGCAACTAATGAAAAACTGTTTTTT	CASSSRLAGATNEKLFF
many	-	14	TRBV12-3/TRBV12-4	TRBJ1-6	TGTGCCAGCAGCCGAGTCCCCGGGAATTCACCCCTCCACTTT	CASSRVPGNSPLHF
medium-sized	-	15	TRBV10-3	TRBJ1-4	TGTGCCATCAGTGAGGACAGGACAACTAATGAAAAACTGTTTTTT	CAISEDRTTNEKLFF
-	TRBD1	12	TRBV20-1	TRBJ2-7	TGCAGTGCGGAACAGGGGGCAGGGGAGCAGTACTTC	CSAEQGAGEQYF
-	-	13	TRBV5-4	TRBJ2-7	TGTGCCAGCAGCTGGCAGGGGAACGGCGAGCAGTACTTC	CASSWQGNGEQYF
-	TRBD1	15	TRBV20-1	TRBJ2-7	TGCAGTGCTAGAGGTACCGGGACAGGGGGCCACGAGCAGTACTTC	CSARGTGTGGHEQYF
-	-	14	TRBV6-4	TRBJ2-1	TGTGCCAGCAGGCGGGACGGCTCTTACAATGGGCAGCTCTTC	CASRRDGSYNGQLF
many	-	14	TRBV5-1	TRBJ1-5	TGCGCCAGCACCGATACCCCTAGCAATCAGCCCCAGCATTTT	CASTDTPSNQPQHF
-	-	12	TRBV20-1	TRBJ2-3	TGCAGTGTTGGGACTGAGACAGATACGCAGTATTTT	CSVGTETDTQYF
-	-	15	TRBV19	TRBJ1-6	TGTGCCAGTAGTATTGGCCCCGGGTATAATTCACCCCTCCACTTT	CASSIGPGYNSPLHF
-	TRBD2	16	TRBV7-6	TRBJ2-5	TGTGCCAGCAGCTTACGGGGTAGCGGGGGGGGGGAGACCCAGTACTTC	CASSLRGSGGGETQYF
many	-	13	TRBV20-1	TRBJ2-3	TGCAGTGCCCCGCTGGGGGGCAAGGATACGCAGTATTTT	CSAPLGGKDTQYF
once	TRBD2	17	TRBV10-3	TRBJ2-1	TGTGCCATCAGTGAGTCGCGACTAGCGGGAGATAACAATGAGCAGTTCTTC	CAISESRLAGDNNEQFF
-	TRBD2	16	TRBV7-2	TRBJ2-1	TGTGCCAGCAGCTTAGGTGGCGGGAGCGATTCCCATGAGCAGTTCTTC	CASSLGGGSDSHEQFF
-	TRBD2	14	TRBV2	TRBJ2-7	TGTGCCAGCAGTGAAGGGGCGGGAGGCGCCGAGCAGTACTTC	CASSEGAGGAEQYF
many	-	16	TRBV7-8	TRBJ2-1	TGTGCCAGCAGCTTAGGAGGGGGAAAAACCTACAATGAGCAGTTCTTC	CASSLGGGKTYNEQFF
few	-	13	TRBV5-4	TRBJ2-3	TGTGCCAGCAGCCCAGAACGCACAGATACGCAGTATTTT	CASSPERTDTQYF
many	-	14	TRBV6-1	TRBJ2-5	TGTGCCAGCAGGATGACAGGACGACAAGAGACCCAGTACTTC	CASRMTGRQETQYF
many	-	14	TRBV11-2	TRBJ1-1	TGTGCCAGCAGCTTAGGGTGGGAGCGGAGTGAAGCTTTCTTT	CASSLGWERSEAFF
-	-	11	TRBV7-8	TRBJ2-5	TGTGCCAGCAGCACCCGGGAGACCCAGTACTTC	CASSTRETQYF